These 19 T cell receptor beta chains came from one sample sequenced in a study of blood T cells in healthy people across ages. It was with a sample-barcoded 5' primer and a J-beta primer mix that a second PCR of roughly 7 to 12 cycles was run. One entry per CDR3 protein, called by TCRdb with MiXCR from the 5' RACE reads. The data contain hundreds of thousands of distinct CDR3 sequences, roughly 60% of them seen just once; the ten biggest clones take up 20% to 25%. The sequenced sample consisted of blood. These receptors all stem from a man aged 25 to 40 in good health.

The rearrangement uses TRBV28 and TRBJ1-5; tentatively, D is TRBD1 (6 bases). Germline CDR1 and CDR2: MDHEN and SYDVKM. Trimming stripped 8 bases from V and 7 bases from J, with 15 bases between. The CDR3 is 13 amino acids. CDR3 region: CASRGGSSQPQHF. CDR3 coding DNA: TGTGCCAGCCGAGGGGGGTCAAGCCAGCCCCAGCATTTT.

This chain's CDR3 is CASSSGALGEQYF. As DNA, the CDR3 is TGTGCCAGTAGTTCTGGGGCCCTCGGGGAGCAGTACTTC. This rearrangement joins TRBV19 to TRBJ2-7, with D possibly matching TRBD1 (5 bases). V was clipped by 5 bases and J by 7 bases, with 15 bases between them. The CDR3 totals 13 residues. Germline assignment: CDR1 LNHDA and CDR2 SQIVND (reference sequence).

The CDR3 sequence: CSVRRDRALNTEAFF. Written as DNA, the CDR3 is TGCAGCGTCCGCCGGGACAGAGCTTTGAACACTGAAGCTTTCTTT. This chain joins TRBV29-1 and TRBJ1-1, with TRBD1 identical over 7 bases. The junction had 10 bases not matched to a gene; V was cut back by 6 bases and J by 0 bases. Looked up from germline, CDR1 is SQVTM and CDR2 is ANQGSEA. The CDR3 runs 15 residues. Looking up the rest from reference TRBV29-1 and TRBJ1-1 gives the full variable domain: SAVISQKPSRDICQRGTSLTIQCQVDSQVTMMFWYRQQPGQSLTLIATANQGSEATYESGFVIDKFPISRPNLTFSTLTVSNMSPEDSSIYLCSVRRDRALNTEAFFGQGTRLTVV.

This chain joins TRBV7-9 and TRBJ2-1, with 14 positions matching TRBD2. Germline CDR1 is SEHNR and CDR2 is FQNEAQ (reference sequence). V lost 5 bases, J lost 7 bases, and 4 bases stayed unmatched. CDR3 size: 15 residues. The CDR3 region is CASSAGLAGDNEQFF. In DNA form, the CDR3 reads TGTGCCAGCAGCGCGGGACTAGCGGGAGATAATGAGCAGTTCTTC.

This clonotype was picked up a small number of times. The V call is TRBV6-2 or TRBV6-3, the J call TRBJ2-3; D is unclear. Germline V lookup: CDR1 MNHEY, CDR2 SVGEGT. V was clipped by 4 bases and J by 6 bases, with 8 bases between them. The CDR3 has 12 amino acids. The CDR3 spells CASSFWFDTQYF. DNA of the CDR3: TGTGCCAGCAGTTTTTGGTTTGATACGCAGTATTTT.

The chain employs TRBV20-1 and TRBJ2-1, with D unresolved. CDR1 is DFQATT and CDR2 is SNEGSKA in the germline V gene (reference sequence). V was shortened by 2 bases and J by 2 bases, with 7 bases between the two germline ends. This CDR3 has 13 residues. CDR3 DNA sequence: TGCAGTGCTAGAAGCTTCACCTACAATGAGCAGTTCTTC. This sequence encodes CSARSFTYNEQFF.

V gene TRBV10-3 combines with J gene TRBJ2-1; D may correspond to TRBD1 or TRBD2 (5 bases each). Germline V gene data show CDR1 as ENHRY and CDR2 as SYGVKD. This CDR3 region has 14 residues. V was trimmed by 4 bases and J by 12 bases, leaving 19 bases between them. Written as DNA, the CDR3 is TGTGCCATCAGTGGGGCTGGGACCGTAGAGGGGCAGTTCTTC. Its protein is CAISGAGTVEGQFF.

This clonotype showed up just a few times. The rearrangement joins TRBV12-3 or TRBV12-4 to TRBJ2-5, with D perhaps assigned TRBD1 or TRBD2 (6 bases each). The CDR3 is 12 residues long. The V and J ends lost 8 bases and 1 base respectively, with 8 bases between them. The CDR3: CASGGPQETQYF. The DNA of the CDR3 is TGTGCCAGCGGGGGGCCCCAAGAGACCCAGTACTTC.

This clonotype occurred a few times. The V gene is TRBV5-4, the J gene TRBJ2-2, with D unresolved. V was cut by 0 bases and J by 0 bases, with 3 bases left in between. The CDR3 is 14 residues long. CDR1 SGHNT and CDR2 YYREEE come from the germline V gene (reference sequence). The CDR3 bases are TGTGCCAGCAGCTTGGAGGCGAACACCGGGGAGCTGTTTTTT. Protein: CASSLEANTGELFF.

This clonotype has more than one count but fewer than ten. The gene calls are TRBV5-1 and TRBJ2-7; no clear D gene. The germline gives CDR1 SGHRS, CDR2 YFSETQ. The CDR3 extends over 15 amino acids. Deletions cut 5 bases from V and 0 bases from J, with 15 bases between. CDR3 region: CASRPSGSSSYEQYF. CDR3 coding DNA: TGCGCCAGCAGACCGTCGGGCAGTAGCTCCTACGAGCAGTACTTC.

This clonotype occurred a few times. The chain couples TRBV29-1 to TRBJ2-1; D remains ambiguous. The CDR3 contains 12 residues. V shed 3 bases and J shed 3 bases, with 6 bases lying between them. CDR1 and CDR2 from the germline V gene are SQVTM and ANQGSEA. CDR3 residues: CSVDADYNEQFF. DNA for the CDR3: TGCAGCGTTGACGCAGACTACAATGAGCAGTTCTTC.

In its sample, this clonotype was seen a few times. CDR3 residues: CASSLEGNEQYF. The CDR3 DNA reads as TGTGCCAGCAGCTTAGAGGGTAACGAGCAGTACTTC. The chain uses TRBV7-2 and TRBJ2-7; D uncertain. This CDR3 has 12 amino acids. V lost 1 base, J lost 5 bases, and 6 bases lay in between. In germline, CDR1 is SGHTA, CDR2 FQGNSA.

V usage is TRBV7-9 and J usage is TRBJ1-2; tentative D call: TRBD1 (5 bases). The CDR3 is 14 amino acids. V gave up 5 bases and J gave up 7 bases, with 17 bases separating them. Germline-derived CDR1 and CDR2 are SEHNR and FQNEAQ (reference sequence). The chain's CDR3 is CASSRFGQGGGYTF. In nucleotides, the CDR3 is TGTGCCAGCAGCCGATTCGGGCAGGGTGGTGGCTACACCTTC.

This clonotype was found a few times. V gene TRBV15 combines with J gene TRBJ1-4; TRBD1 is a possible D gene (5 bases). The CDR3 is made up of 15 amino acids. Deletions cut 1 base from V and 8 bases from J, with 14 bases between. Per the germline V gene, CDR1 is LNHNV and CDR2 is YYDKDF (reference sequence). The CDR3 DNA follows: TGTGCCACCAGCAGAGTGGGGGGTGGGGACGAAAAACTGTTTTTT. It translates to CATSRVGGGDEKLFF. Filled out from reference TRBV15 and TRBJ1-4, the complete variable domain reads DAMVIQNPRYQVTQFGKPVTLSCSQTLNHNVMYWYQQKSSQAPKLLFHYYDKDFNNEADTPDNFQSRRPNTSFCFLDIRSPGLGDTAMYLCATSRVGGGDEKLFFGSGTQLSVL.

V and J are TRBV12-3 or TRBV12-4 and TRBJ2-3, with 9 bases matching TRBD2. V was pared by 3 bases and J by 2 bases, with 15 bases of the junction left unmatched. CDR3 length: 19 amino acids. CDR3 loop: CASSFYQRGVGTDTDTQYF. The DNA for the CDR3 is TGTGCCAGCAGTTTCTATCAGCGGGGGGTCGGAACCGACACAGATACGCAGTATTTT.

This clonotype was observed a handful of times. J is TRBJ2-3 and V is TRBV7-2; 9 bases agree with TRBD1. V lost 3 bases, J lost 5 bases, and 6 bases stayed unmatched. CDR3 size: 15 residues. From germline, CDR1 is SGHTA and CDR2 FQGNSA. In DNA, the CDR3 is TGTGCCAGCAGCTTCCAGGGACAGGGAATAGATACGCAGTATTTT. This translates into CASSFQGQGIDTQYF.

This chain joins TRBV4-2 and TRBJ2-3; D may match TRBD1 or TRBD2 (5 bases each). CDR3 length: 16 residues. CDR1 LGHNA and CDR2 YNFKEQ come from the germline V gene. V gave up 0 bases and J gave up 3 bases, with 13 bases separating them. CDR3 nucleotide sequence: TGTGCCAGCAGCCAAGAAGACCGGGGCGGGACAGATACGCAGTATTTT. Translation: CASSQEDRGGTDTQYF.

This chain links TRBV29-1 with TRBJ1-1; D gene ambiguous. The CDR3 has 13 residues. V was shortened by 5 bases and J by 2 bases, with 12 bases between the two germline ends. The germline V gene has CDR1 SQVTM and CDR2 ANQGSEA. The CDR3 bases are TGCAGCGTTAACTCTCAAGAAAACACTGAAGCTTTCTTT. Translating gives CSVNSQENTEAFF.

This clonotype has more than one count but fewer than ten. The chain combines TRBV7-3 with TRBJ2-2; D gene ambiguous. CDR1 is SGHTA, CDR2 FQGTGA, per germline. With 5 bases removed from V and 3 bases from J, the gap between germline ends came to 10 bases. CDR3 length: 14 residues. Here the CDR3 DNA reads TGTGCCAGCAGCCTAATGGCATACACCGGGGAGCTGTTTTTT. Translation gives CASSLMAYTGELFF.